This entry is about one T cell receptor beta chain. Antigen unknown. This specimen comes from a study of siplizumab effects on memory and regulatory T cells. Study-wide points: Just a small share of alloreactive clones was traced back to unstimulated subsets. Proliferating siplizumab-culture Treg suppressive function went unconfirmed.

Repertoires were generated with immunoSEQ multiplex PCR, while TCRdb's copy carries only in-frame clones and drops some. The sample lists 90,000 to 130,000 clones; 80% to 95% were seen once. This CDR3 is built from 11 residues. Trimming removed 3 bases at V and 6 bases at J, with 6 bases between. Germline V gene sequence: CDR1 GTSNPN, CDR2 SVGIG (reference sequence). This sequence joins TRBV30 and TRBJ2-1, with D unresolved. This clonotype was sampled from a human donor in good health. The sample consisted of CD4+ T cells sorted from blood. Here the CDR3 DNA reads TGTGCCTGGAGCGCAAGCAATGAGCAGTTCTTC. Amino acids: CAWSASNEQFF.